The TCR beta chain described here comes from a study of shared clonotypes between healthy human individuals. Study findings and constraints: Generation probability values for non-shared clonotypes were lower than those for clonotypes shared by all four donors.

Points on this clone: What it binds is unknown.

This CDR3 region has 17 residues. Germline V lookup: CDR1 SGHTA, CDR2 FQGTGA. V shed 4 bases and J shed 7 bases, with 23 bases lying between them. A split of CD4+ cells into CD45RA+ naive and CD45RA-negative memory subsets was performed. The assay used deep level. Only in-frame clones appear in the TCRdb table, and some are missing; sequencing was by immunoSEQ multiplex PCR. This sample has 900,000 to 1,200,000 clones, with around 78% found just once. The material sequenced was memory CD4+ T cells from PBMCs. Subset here: CD45RA-negative fraction. This sequence was found in a man aged 18 to 30 in good health. Some clones in this sample may be carry-over from other donors' samples. This chain links TRBV7-3 with TRBJ2-1; D might be TRBD2 (6 bases). Written as DNA, the CDR3 is TGTGCCAGCAGCTCCCGAGGTGGGGACTTGTTACATAATGAGCAGTTCTTC. Residues: CASSSRGGDLLHNEQFF.